This TCR beta chain was documented in a study of blood T cell repertoires in COVID-19. Trimming took off 5 bases at V and 1 base at J, with 11 bases between the two ends. CDR1 is SNHLY and CDR2 is FYNNEI in the germline V gene. This CDR3 is built from 14 residues. Produced via immunoSEQ multiplex PCR; TCRdb's table is partial and in-frame only. The sample includes hundreds of thousands of clones, approximately 89% seen only once; the top ten take roughly 2%. The clonotype was recovered from a woman aged 60-75 years with COVID-19, enrolled during active disease. This chain links TRBV2 with TRBJ1-1; no clear D gene. Sample: peripheral blood. For the CDR3, the DNA is TGTGCCAGCAGTACTATGACGGGGAACACTGAAGCTTTCTTT. This codes for CASSTMTGNTEAFF.